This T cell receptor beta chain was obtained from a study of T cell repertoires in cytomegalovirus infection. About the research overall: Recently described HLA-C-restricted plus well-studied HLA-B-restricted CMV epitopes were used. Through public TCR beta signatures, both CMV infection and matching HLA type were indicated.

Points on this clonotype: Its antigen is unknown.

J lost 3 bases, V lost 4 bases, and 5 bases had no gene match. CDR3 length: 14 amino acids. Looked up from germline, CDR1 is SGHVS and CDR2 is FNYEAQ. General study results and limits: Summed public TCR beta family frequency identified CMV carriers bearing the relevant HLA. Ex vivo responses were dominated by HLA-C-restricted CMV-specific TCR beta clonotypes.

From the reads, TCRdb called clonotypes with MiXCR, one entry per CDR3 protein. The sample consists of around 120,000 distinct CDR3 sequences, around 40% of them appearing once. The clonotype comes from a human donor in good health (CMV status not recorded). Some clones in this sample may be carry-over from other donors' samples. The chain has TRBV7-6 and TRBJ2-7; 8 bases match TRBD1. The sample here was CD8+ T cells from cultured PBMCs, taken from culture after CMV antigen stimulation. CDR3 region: CASSSGQERYEQYF. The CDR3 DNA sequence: TGTGCCAGCAGCTCGGGACAGGAGCGCTACGAGCAGTACTTC.